These T cell receptor beta chains were read from a single sample in a study of blood T cell repertoires in COVID-19. This table comes from immunoSEQ multiplex PCR, and its TCRdb copy is limited to in-frame clones, with some not included. Here the sample spans 200,000 to 300,000 clones, 75% to 90% being singletons. Sample: PBMCs or T cells enriched from blood (not recorded which). The receptors shown here come from a man between 40 and 49 years old who had recovered from COVID-19. Each CDR3 is given with its conserved first and last residue. D genes are given only for firm matches. Not every row has a clone size; where given, it reads once, few, many or a size class.

clone_size	j_call	d_call	v_call	cdr3_nt	cdr3_aa
NA	TRBJ1-4	NA	TRBV30	TGTGCCTGGAATAATAGGGGCCAGGAAAAACTGTTTTTT	CAWNNRGQEKLFF
NA	TRBJ2-1	TRBD2	TRBV28	TGTGCCAGCCCGCCGGGTGGGAGGGAATACAATGAGCAGTTCTTC	CASPPGGREYNEQFF
NA	TRBJ2-2	NA	TRBV19	TGTGCCAGTAGTATTGTAGGGGGGGTAAATACCGGGGAGCTGTTTTTT	CASSIVGGVNTGELFF
NA	TRBJ1-1	TRBD1	TRBV28	TGTGCCAGCAGTTCTCTATTAATTTGGGACAGGGAAGGTGGGAACGCTGAAGCTTTCTTT	CASSSLLIWDREGGNAEAFF
many	TRBJ1-2	NA	TRBV28	TGTGCCAGCAGTTACACTAACTATGGCTACACCTTC	CASSYTNYGYTF
NA	TRBJ1-2	TRBD1	TRBV18	TGTGCCAGCTCACCACCGGGTTCCCTGGACAGGGTGGGCTACACCTTC	CASSPPGSLDRVGYTF
NA	TRBJ1-1	TRBD1	TRBV11-3	TGTGCCAGCAGCTTGGACAGGGGGCAGCGGACTGAAGCTTTCTTT	CASSLDRGQRTEAFF
NA	TRBJ1-2	TRBD1	TRBV7-9	TGTGCCAGCAGCCCGGACAGGCCCTCTAACTATGGCTACACCTTC	CASSPDRPSNYGYTF
NA	TRBJ2-1	NA	TRBV7-7	TGTGCTAGCAGCCCCGACAGGACGAACTACAATGAGCAGTTCTTC	CASSPDRTNYNEQFF
NA	TRBJ2-1	TRBD2	TRBV19	TGTGCCAGCCACCTAGCGGGAAGATCCAATGAGCAGTTCTTC	CASHLAGRSNEQFF
NA	TRBJ2-3	TRBD2	TRBV30	TGTGCCTGGAGTGTCGTTCGGGGGGGCCGGACAGATACGCAGTATTTT	CAWSVVRGGRTDTQYF
NA	TRBJ2-7	NA	TRBV4-3	TGCGCCAGCAGCCAAGATACCGGGGGAGGATCCTACGAGCAGTACTTC	CASSQDTGGGSYEQYF
NA	TRBJ2-1	NA	TRBV12-3/TRBV12-4	TGTGCCAGCAGTTTATTGACAGGCCAGCAGTTCTTC	CASSLLTGQQFF
many	TRBJ1-2	TRBD1	TRBV24-1	TGTGCCACCAGTGGGGACAGCTATGGCTACACCTTC	CATSGDSYGYTF
NA	TRBJ1-4	NA	TRBV5-1	TGCGCCAGCAGCTCTGGGCCGCAGGGCCTGAATGAAAAACTGTTTTTT	CASSSGPQGLNEKLFF
NA	TRBJ2-5	TRBD2	TRBV28	TGTGCCAGCAGTCCCCGACTAGCCCTGCAAGAGACCCAGTACTTC	CASSPRLALQETQYF
few	TRBJ1-1	NA	TRBV5-1	TGCGCCAGCAGCTTCGAGGAGATCGCTTTCTTT	CASSFEEIAFF
NA	TRBJ1-3	NA	TRBV3-1/TRBV3-2	TGTGCCAGCCTAAGCTCTGGAAACACCATATATTTT	CASLSSGNTIYF
NA	TRBJ2-7	NA	TRBV28	TGTGCCAGCAGTTTACGTCCTAGCTCCTACGAGCAGTACTTC	CASSLRPSSYEQYF
NA	TRBJ2-7	NA	TRBV4-3	TGCGCCAGCAGCCAAGATGGCGGACAGTTCTACGAGCAGTACTTC	CASSQDGGQFYEQYF
NA	TRBJ2-7	TRBD1	TRBV5-4	TGTGCCAGCAGCTTGGATATCAGGACAGGGGAGCAGTACTTC	CASSLDIRTGEQYF
NA	TRBJ2-7	NA	TRBV6-5	TGTGCCAGCAGTTACCAGCGCGAGCAGTACTTC	CASSYQREQYF
NA	TRBJ1-6	NA	TRBV5-4	TGTGCCAGCAGCTTGGGGCAGTCCCATATTAATTCACCCCTCCACTTT	CASSLGQSHINSPLHF
NA	TRBJ2-7	NA	TRBV12-3/TRBV12-4	TGTGCCACCTCAAAGGTCCGAGGGGAGCAGTACTTC	CATSKVRGEQYF
NA	TRBJ2-1	NA	TRBV6-1	TGTGCCAGCAGTGAAGTGGCCAGGGATGAGCAGTTCTTC	CASSEVARDEQFF
NA	TRBJ1-1	TRBD1	TRBV19	TGTGCCAGTAGTCGACAGGGTTGGACTGAAGCTTTCTTT	CASSRQGWTEAFF
NA	TRBJ1-4	NA	TRBV9	TGTGCCAGCAGCGTAGGGGAGAGGTCAACTAATGAAAAACTGTTTTTT	CASSVGERSTNEKLFF
once	TRBJ2-7	TRBD2	TRBV2	TGTGCCAGCAGTAAACTAGCGGGAGCCTCTTACGAGCAGTACTTC	CASSKLAGASYEQYF
NA	TRBJ1-4	TRBD1	TRBV6-5	TGTGCCAGCAGTTATTCCGACAGGGTTGACGAAAAACTGTTTTTT	CASSYSDRVDEKLFF
NA	TRBJ2-1	NA	TRBV11-2	TGTGCCAGCAGCTCACCAAATCTAGCGCCACTCCGCGATGAGCAGTTCTTC	CASSSPNLAPLRDEQFF
NA	TRBJ2-5	TRBD2	TRBV7-8	TGTGCCAGCAGCCAAGAGGCTAGCGGGGGATATGAGACCCAGTACTTC	CASSQEASGGYETQYF
NA	TRBJ1-5	TRBD1	TRBV18	TGTGCCAGTCAACAGGGGGTAGATCAGCCCCAGCATTTT	CASQQGVDQPQHF
NA	TRBJ1-4	NA	TRBV4-3	TGCGCCAGCAGCCAAGACTACAGGCTCGAGGAAAAACTGTTTTTT	CASSQDYRLEEKLFF
NA	TRBJ2-1	TRBD2	TRBV7-3	TGTGCCAGCAGCCCGAGCGGGGGGGCGTGGGAGCAGTTCTTC	CASSPSGGAWEQFF
NA	TRBJ2-7	NA	TRBV28	TGTGCCAGCAGTTTGGGTGGGGCCCACTCCTACGAGCAGTACTTC	CASSLGGAHSYEQYF
NA	TRBJ1-6	NA	TRBV14	TGTGCCAGCAGCCAAGTTATAGAGATCCCTTATAATTCACCCCTCCACTTT	CASSQVIEIPYNSPLHF
NA	TRBJ2-1	TRBD2	TRBV5-1	TGCGCCAGCACTACTACTAGCGGGAGTTCTGAGCAGTTCTTC	CASTTTSGSSEQFF
NA	TRBJ2-7	NA	TRBV5-1	TGCGCCAGCAGTCGCCGAACAGGGACCTACGAGCAGTACTTC	CASSRRTGTYEQYF
NA	TRBJ2-7	TRBD1	TRBV6-2/TRBV6-3	TGTGCCAGCAGCCGGCGGCCAGGGGGCTACGAGCAGTACTTC	CASSRRPGGYEQYF
NA	TRBJ2-1	NA	TRBV7-3	TGTGCCAGCAGCTTAACGGGGGCAGGAGCAAATGAGCAGTTCTTC	CASSLTGAGANEQFF
NA	TRBJ1-2	NA	TRBV9	TGTGCCAGCAGCGTAAGGGCGGGTAACTATGGCTACACCTTC	CASSVRAGNYGYTF
NA	TRBJ2-7	NA	TRBV5-5	TGTGCCAGCAGCTTGATCCAGGGTGGTCGCTACGAGCAGTACTTC	CASSLIQGGRYEQYF
NA	TRBJ2-3	NA	TRBV6-1	TGTGCCAGCAGTTCCGTCGGGAGCACAGATACGCAGTATTTT	CASSSVGSTDTQYF
NA	TRBJ2-2	TRBD2	TRBV7-8	TGTGCCAGCAGCCGTCTAGCGGGGATTGACACCGGGGAGCTGTTTTTT	CASSRLAGIDTGELFF
NA	TRBJ1-4	NA	TRBV30	TGTGCCTGGTCCTTTGGGGACACAAGTTATGAAAAACTGTTTTTT	CAWSFGDTSYEKLFF
NA	TRBJ1-1	TRBD1	TRBV5-1	TGCGCCAGCAGCTCCAGGACAGGGATCGCTGAAGCTTTCTTT	CASSSRTGIAEAFF
once	TRBJ1-4	NA	TRBV11-2	TGTGCCAGCAGCTTAGACAGGAAGAATGAAAAACTGTTTTTT	CASSLDRKNEKLFF
NA	TRBJ2-7	NA	TRBV19	TGTGCCAGTAGTCGGCAGGGGCGAGGTTACGAGCAGTACTTC	CASSRQGRGYEQYF
NA	TRBJ1-5	TRBD1	TRBV5-6	TGTGCCAGCAGCTTGGGACAGGGGAGCAATCAGCCCCAGCATTTT	CASSLGQGSNQPQHF
NA	TRBJ1-6	TRBD1	TRBV9	TGTGCCAGCAGCCCACAGGGGGCTCATTCACCCCTCCACTTT	CASSPQGAHSPLHF
NA	TRBJ1-2	NA	TRBV4-1	TGCGCCAGCAGCCCCCCAGGTTATGTGGGCTACACCTTC	CASSPPGYVGYTF
NA	TRBJ2-7	TRBD2	TRBV7-9	TGTGCCAGCACGGCTAGCGGGTTCGCCTACGAGCAGTACTTC	CASTASGFAYEQYF
NA	TRBJ2-3	TRBD2	TRBV11-3	TGTGCCAGCAGCCCCCATTGGGCTAGCGGGGGCCCCTTTAGCACAGATACGCAGTATTTT	CASSPHWASGGPFSTDTQYF
NA	TRBJ2-4	NA	TRBV27	TGTGCCAGCAGTTTAGGAGGCACGACCAAAAACATTCAGTACTTC	CASSLGGTTKNIQYF
NA	TRBJ2-2	NA	TRBV30	TGTGCCTGGAGTGGAAGCCGGGTCTTAAACACCGGGGAGCTGTTTTTT	CAWSGSRVLNTGELFF